Given below is one T cell receptor beta chain in context. This clonotype was seen only a few times. Its antigen has not been determined. Base qualities are not at hand, and no much larger clone is one base apart. The library was prepared using 5' RACE. Sequencing was performed on an Illumina HiSeq 2500. A second 7 to 11 cycle PCR used a sample-barcoded 5' primer and a J-beta primer mix. A template-switch 5' adaptor carrying 12 random nucleotides introduced a unique molecular identifier onto each TCR beta cDNA molecule. At least 2.5 million CDR3-containing paired-end reads were obtained from each sample. First-strand cDNA synthesis was performed from all RNA using the Mint cDNA synthesis kit, with priming by a TRBC-specific oligonucleotide. After uracil-DNA glycosylase treatment, a first 18-cycle PCR used universal primers M1SS and BC2_uni_R on all cDNA. For the original study's pipeline: For normalization, 1 million high-quality reads were randomly selected from each sample, with every read carrying a distinct molecular identifier. Reads sharing molecular identifiers were discarded rather than binned into consensus sequences. MiTCR, run with a Q25 quality threshold and the strictest error-elimination algorithm, handled CDR3 identification, clonotype clustering and error correction. A nonparametric unseen species model with Euler transformation was used to estimate lower-bound total TCR beta diversity. TCRdb itself trimmed the public reads at Q25 with fastp, ran MiXCR and retained productive beta chains. Entries are consolidated by CDR3 protein sequence, retaining the most common genes and DNA. None of the V and J calls come from the authors' own analysis; TCRdb made them. The sample table contains over a million distinct CDR3 sequences; only one count was recorded for around 39% of them. Approximately 7.9% of the sample goes to the ten largest clones.

The donors were under 40 Caucasian individuals from Russia, aged roughly 6 to 100 years, who were systemically healthy. Each donor gave around 9.9 milliliters of peripheral blood, collected into EDTA-treated Vacutainer tubes. PBMCs were isolated by Ficoll-Paque density-gradient centrifugation, with at least 6 million obtained per sample. Trizol reagent was used to extract total RNA from the PBMCs, yielding at least 6 micrograms per sample. For every donor, flow cytometry on a PBMC aliquot measured the percentage of naive CD45RAhigh/CD27high T cells. The sample is drawn from a study of blood T cells in healthy people across ages (dated by TCRdb to the mid-2010s). Turning to the overall study: In model experiments, template switching captured roughly one uniquely barcoded TCR beta cDNA molecule for every two T cells. Using deep sequencing normalized with unique cDNA molecular identifiers, the study measured how TCR beta repertoire diversity changes with age. The donors were divided into four age groups: young (average approximately 17 years), middle-aged (about 40), aged (about 60) and long-lived (about 79). To avoid experimental bias, donors of different ages were distributed randomly across sequencing lanes. Two additional independent replicas of 1 million unique cDNA reads from the same blood draw were analyzed for two donors (one aged 18 to 30 and one aged 80 or older).

Results and caveats for the whole study, not just this receptor: Observed TCR beta diversity per million T cells fell roughly linearly with age, and a significant reduction was already apparent by age roughly 40. Total diversity estimates from one million sequenced T cells were considered lower bounds and underestimates. Donor CMV infection status was unknown, potentially confounding age-related changes in expanded clonotypes. Because profiling used bulk unsorted PBMCs, naive and antigen-experienced compartments could not be compared conclusively. Compared with the aged group, more naive CD4+ T cells, fewer expanded clones and increased TCR diversity were shown by the long-lived group, suggesting age selection. Observed TCR beta diversity correlated strongly with the percentage of naive T cells measured by flow cytometry.

Trimmed from V: 2 bases; trimmed from J: 10 bases; junction bases lacking a gene match: 6. The CDR3 contains 15 residues, cysteine and phenylalanine counted. The kept DNA is CDR3 alone, 45 bases in frame from the first base. CDR1 and CDR2 are drawn from the germline V gene (reference sequence): DFQATT, SNEGSKA. The sequenced sample consisted of blood. The V gene is TRBV20-1 and the J gene is TRBJ2-1, with 15 central nucleotides matching TRBD2. The receptor comes from a woman under 30 in good health. The CDR3 corresponds to CSARLRTSGRGEQFF. The nucleotides read TGCAGTGCTAGATTGAGGACTAGCGGGAGGGGAGAGCAGTTCTTC.